Listed below are T cell receptor beta chains from one sample, sequenced in a study of T-cell reconstitution after alpha-beta-depleted transplantation in children. TCRdb analysed the PCR reads with MiXCR anew, one entry per CDR3 protein. This sample has about 640,000 distinct CDR3 sequences; roughly 15% occur once, and the top ten carry under 1.2%. The sample was PBMCs from the stem cell graft donor, taken from the stem cell graft. These receptors came from a human donor who donated a stem cell graft to a child with acute myeloid leukemia. The conserved cysteine and the conserved F or W are not part of the CDR3 here.

V	J	CDR3
TRBV12-3/TRBV12-4	TRBJ1-5	ASSLGTEVNQPQH
TRBV28	TRBJ2-1	ASLNVGLYNEQF
TRBV5-1	TRBJ1-1	ASSTAGMAF
TRBV27	TRBJ2-2	ATIHTGTGELF
TRBV12-3/TRBV12-4	TRBJ2-5	ASGPPEGETQY
TRBV12-3/TRBV12-4	TRBJ1-2	ASSSVQTGSYGYT
TRBV20-1	TRBJ2-1	SARGGGGLWNEQF
TRBV20-1	TRBJ2-2	SARGGAVDTGELF
TRBV5-1	TRBJ1-6	ASSAAGTGDHLGNSPLH
TRBV20-1	TRBJ1-1	SARDLGQEAF
TRBV20-1	TRBJ1-2	SATDDYYGYT
TRBV28	TRBJ2-3	ASRTSGGGTDTQY
TRBV6-2/TRBV6-3	TRBJ2-3	ASLRGGTDTQY
TRBV20-1	TRBJ2-7	SASGPGPYEQY
TRBV29-1	TRBJ2-1	SVRHPSGGEF
TRBV12-3/TRBV12-4	TRBJ2-2	ANSTRNTGELF
TRBV7-2	TRBJ2-2	ASSLPPASRLF
TRBV20-1	TRBJ1-3	SAPNPWAGNTIY
TRBV15	TRBJ1-5	ATSSRSLQGAESNQPQH
TRBV10-1	TRBJ2-3	ASSEFGVGLDTQY
TRBV12-3/TRBV12-4	TRBJ1-1	ASSGTGYTEAF
TRBV20-1	TRBJ2-7	SAVGTFAYEQY
TRBV30	TRBJ2-3	AWNEEIAGADTQY